Listed here are 24 T cell receptor beta chains from one sample, sequenced in a study of T cell responses to AZD1222 COVID-19 vaccine. The method was immunoSEQ multiplex PCR; TCRdb's version includes in-frame clones alone and lacks a portion of them. This sample has some 99,000 clones; roughly 86% occur once, and the top ten carry roughly 12%. The material sequenced was peripheral blood, taken on day 0 of MenACWY control vaccination. The receptors derive from an adult in good health.

This clone was recorded only once. The chain's CDR3 is CASSQEPPGLGWTEAFF. The CDR3 coding sequence is TGCGCCAGCAGCCAAGAGCCACCGGGACTGGGGTGGACTGAAGCTTTCTTT. V is TRBV4-1 and J is TRBJ1-1, with D perhaps TRBD1 (5 bases). V lost 0 bases, J lost 5 bases, and 19 bases lay in between. The CDR3 is made up of 17 amino acids. Germline CDR1 is MGHRA and CDR2 is YSYEKL.

This clone was seen a single time. J is TRBJ2-2 and V is TRBV4-3; 9 positions agree with TRBD2. V dropped 0 bases and J dropped 7; count of bases not matched to a gene: 15. The CDR3 sequence is 19 residues long. The germline V gene has CDR1 LGHNA and CDR2 YSLEER. Here the CDR3 DNA reads TGCGCCAGCAGCCAAGATGGGGGGCGGGAGGGTGTATTTAGCGGGGAGCTGTTTTTT. It encodes CASSQDGGREGVFSGELFF.

The rearrangement links TRBV18 to TRBJ2-7, with TRBD1 as a possible D gene (6 bases). The CDR3 is 16 amino acids. The V end lost 2 bases, the J end lost 2 bases, and 16 bases lay between the germline ends. From germline, CDR1 is KGHSH and CDR2 LQKENI. The CDR3 DNA is TGTGCCAGCTCACCAAGACCGGGACAAGGACCCTACGAGCAGTACTTC. Translation gives CASSPRPGQGPYEQYF.

The chain combines TRBV2 with TRBJ1-5; D is possibly TRBD1 (6 bases). Per the germline V gene, CDR1 is SNHLY and CDR2 is FYNNEI. CDR3 size: 16 residues. Trimming removed 9 bases from V and 9 bases from J, with 27 bases in between. The CDR3, as DNA: TGTGCCAGTAAGGGAAGGGGGTTCACCTCCAAGGGGCCCCAGCATTTT. It is translated as CASKGRGFTSKGPQHF.

The V and J genes are TRBV7-2 and TRBJ1-2, with TRBD1 as a possible D gene (6 bases). Between the trimmed V and J ends, which lost 5 bases and 0 bases, there was a span of 19 bases. From germline, CDR1 is SGHTA and CDR2 FQGNSA. CDR3 length equals 17 residues. This CDR3 is CASSILGGASANYGYTF. CDR3 DNA sequence: TGTGCCAGCAGCATCCTTGGGGGGGCCAGCGCTAACTATGGCTACACCTTC.

The chain is built from TRBV7-9 and TRBJ1-4; no definite D call. Germline lookup yields CDR1 SEHNR and CDR2 FQNEAQ (reference sequence). This CDR3 contains 14 residues. V lost 5 bases to trimming and J lost 3 bases, with 10 bases between them. CDR3 in amino acids: CASSLGVANEKLFF. The CDR3 coding sequence is TGTGCCAGCAGCCTAGGAGTGGCTAATGAAAAACTGTTTTTT. Using reference TRBV7-9 and TRBJ1-4 for the parts outside the CDR3, the full variable domain is DTGVSQNPRHKITKRGQNVTFRCDPISEHNRLYWYRQTLGQGPEFLTYFQNEAQLEKSRLLSDRFSAERPKGSFSTLEIQRTEQGDSAMYLCASSLGVANEKLFFGSGTQLSVL.

V and J are TRBV19 and TRBJ1-5, with D perhaps matching TRBD1 (6 bases). Germline CDR1 LNHDA, CDR2 SQIVND (reference sequence). Trimming removed 10 bases from V and 3 bases from J, with 13 bases in between. The CDR3 spans 13 residues. The CDR3 DNA sequence: TGTGCCAAAGGGGGACCGAACAATCAGCCCCAGCATTTT. Translated: CAKGGPNNQPQHF.

The CDR3 bases are TGCGCCAGCAGAGAGGGGGGGTCCCACGAGCAGTACTTC. It encodes CASREGGSHEQYF. The gene calls are TRBV5-1 and TRBJ2-7, with a weak D call TRBD2 (7 bases). There are 13 residues in the CDR3. V gave up 5 bases and J gave up 5 bases, with 14 bases separating them. Germline CDR1 and CDR2: SGHRS and YFSETQ.

The chain carries TRBV24-1 and TRBJ1-1; 8 bases are a match to TRBD1. With V trimmed by 4 bases and J by 7 bases, 7 bases remained unmatched. The CDR3 has 14 residues. Germline CDR1 and CDR2: KGHDR and SFDVKD. The CDR3 region is CATSDPDRGSEAFF. In DNA, the CDR3 is TGTGCCACCAGTGACCCCGACAGGGGAAGTGAAGCTTTCTTT.

J is TRBJ2-2 and V is TRBV3-1 (or the pseudogene TRBV3-2); possible D gene TRBD2, 7 bases. Germline CDR1 reads LGHDT; CDR2 reads YNNKEL (reference sequence). This CDR3 spans 18 amino acids. V lost 1 base and J lost 4, with 19 bases in between. CDR3 bases: TGTGCCAGCAGCCAAGTGGGGGGGCTTATTACTCTCACCGGGGAGCTGTTTTTT. Translating gives CASSQVGGLITLTGELFF.

V and J are TRBV7-9 and TRBJ1-4; D perhaps matches TRBD1 (6 bases). The CDR3 spans 12 residues. Looked up from germline, CDR1 is SEHNR and CDR2 is FQNEAQ (reference sequence). V was pared by 6 bases and J by 5 bases, with 7 bases between. The CDR3 loop is CASRGQNEKLFF. CDR3 coding DNA: TGTGCCAGCAGGGGACAAAATGAAAAACTGTTTTTT. The complete variable domain, with remaining parts taken from reference TRBV7-9 and TRBJ1-4, reads DTGVSQNPRHKITKRGQNVTFRCDPISEHNRLYWYRQTLGQGPEFLTYFQNEAQLEKSRLLSDRFSAERPKGSFSTLEIQRTEQGDSAMYLCASRGQNEKLFFGSGTQLSVL.

The count of this clone is one. The rearrangement joins TRBV5-1 to TRBJ1-1; D is perhaps TRBD1 (5 bases). There are 17 residues in the CDR3. The ends were cut back, 0 bases at V and 1 base at J, with 16 bases in the middle. Germline V gene data show CDR1 as SGHRS and CDR2 as YFSETQ. CDR3 protein: CASSLEPHRGTNTEAFF. DNA for the CDR3: TGCGCCAGCAGCTTGGAACCCCACCGGGGGACGAACACTGAAGCTTTCTTT.

CDR3 in DNA: TGTGCCAGCAGTTTTTTGGGGGGAGGGACGGTTAGGGAAAAACTGTTTTTT. Translated, it gives CASSFLGGGTVREKLFF. The chain couples TRBV28 to TRBJ1-4; weak D call: TRBD1 (5 bases). The CDR3 runs to 17 residues. With 3 bases removed from V and 8 bases from J, the gap between germline ends came to 22 bases. CDR1 is MDHEN and CDR2 is SYDVKM in the germline V gene.

This clone is a singleton in its sample. This sequence joins TRBV7-3 and TRBJ1-1; TRBD1 is a possible D gene (5 bases). Trimming took off 0 bases at V and 10 bases at J, with 12 bases between the two ends. The CDR3 extends over 13 amino acids. Germline lookup yields CDR1 SGHTA and CDR2 FQGTGA. The CDR3 coding sequence is TGTGCCAGCAGCTTAACGTTTGGGACCGGAGCTTTCTTT. It yields the protein CASSLTFGTGAFF.

V and J are TRBV5-1 and TRBJ1-1; no clear D. This CDR3 spans 14 amino acids. From germline, CDR1 is SGHRS and CDR2 YFSETQ. The V end lost 0 bases, the J end lost 4 bases, and 10 bases lay between the germline ends. This CDR3 is CASSLEPGFTEAFF. The CDR3, as DNA: TGCGCCAGCAGCTTGGAGCCCGGATTCACTGAAGCTTTCTTT. The complete variable domain, with remaining parts taken from reference TRBV5-1 and TRBJ1-1, reads KAGVTQTPRYLIKTRGQQVTLSCSPISGHRSVSWYQQTPGQGLQFLFEYFSETQRNKGNFPGRFSGRQFSNSRSEMNVSTLELGDSALYLCASSLEPGFTEAFFGQGTRLTVV.

The chain couples TRBV11-2 to TRBJ1-2; tentatively, D is TRBD1 (5 bases). CDR1 and CDR2 from the germline V gene are SGHAT and FQNNGV. With 3 bases removed from V and 8 bases from J, the gap between germline ends came to 16 bases. The CDR3 is 14 residues long. In DNA form, the CDR3 reads TGTGCCAGCAGCTTCGACTCAGGGACGAGCGGCTACACCTTC. This gives the protein CASSFDSGTSGYTF.

V is TRBV5-1 and J is TRBJ2-7; 8 bases are a match to TRBD2. Looked up from germline, CDR1 is SGHRS and CDR2 is YFSETQ. This CDR3 spans 13 amino acids. The trim removed 4 bases at V and 5 bases at J, leaving 5 bases unmatched. CDR3 nucleotides: TGCGCCAGCAGCATAGCGGGACGCAACGAGCAGTACTTC. As protein: CASSIAGRNEQYF. Full variable domain (outside the CDR3, taken from reference TRBV5-1 and TRBJ2-7): KAGVTQTPRYLIKTRGQQVTLSCSPISGHRSVSWYQQTPGQGLQFLFEYFSETQRNKGNFPGRFSGRQFSNSRSEMNVSTLELGDSALYLCASSIAGRNEQYFGPGTRLTVT.

The J gene is TRBJ1-4, the V gene TRBV4-1; D unresolved. Trimming removed 1 base from V and 11 bases from J, with 14 bases in between. Germline lookup yields CDR1 MGHRA and CDR2 YSYEKL. This CDR3 is built from 14 residues. The CDR3 nucleotides are TGCGCCAGCAGCCAAGTGGGTTTGGGTGGGAAACTGTTTTTT. Residues: CASSQVGLGGKLFF.

The gene calls are TRBV7-9 and TRBJ2-7; D remains ambiguous. The V and J ends lost 7 bases and 2 bases respectively, with 18 bases between them. Germline CDR1 reads SEHNR; CDR2 reads FQNEAQ (reference sequence). CDR3 size: 15 residues. The CDR3 DNA reads as TGTGCCAGCACCCCTCGGACCGGAAACACCTACGAGCAGTACTTC. This sequence encodes CASTPRTGNTYEQYF.

This clone has only one observation. The rearrangement uses TRBV2 and TRBJ2-7; D ambiguous. The CDR3 is made up of 13 amino acids. Germline V gene sequence: CDR1 SNHLY, CDR2 FYNNEI. Trimming stripped 0 bases from V and 4 bases from J, with 7 bases between. CDR3 region: CASSEASSYEQYF. In nucleotides, the CDR3 is TGTGCCAGCAGTGAAGCGTCCAGTTACGAGCAGTACTTC.

The chain couples TRBV4-3 to TRBJ1-5; tentatively, D is TRBD1 (5 bases). Trimming removed 2 bases from V and 11 bases from J, with 13 bases in between. Germline V gives CDR1 LGHNA, CDR2 YSLEER. The CDR3 contains 13 residues. The CDR3 nucleotides are TGCGCCAGCAGCCAATCTCGCCTGGGGGCCCAGCATTTT. It encodes CASSQSRLGAQHF.

The V gene is TRBV28, the J gene TRBJ1-2, with D perhaps matching TRBD1 (5 bases). CDR1 and CDR2 (germline): MDHEN, SYDVKM. The V end lost 8 bases, the J end lost 7 bases, and 11 bases lay between the germline ends. The CDR3 is 11 amino acids. The chain's CDR3 is CASDFQGGYTF. The DNA of the CDR3 is TGTGCCAGCGATTTCCAGGGTGGCTACACCTTC.

This rearrangement joins TRBV24-1 to TRBJ1-2, with 8 positions matching TRBD1. The CDR3 is 16 residues long. The germline V gene encodes CDR1 KGHDR and CDR2 SFDVKD. With 5 bases clipped from V and 1 base from J, the junction kept 8 bases outside the gene matches. The CDR3 region has the DNA TGTGCCACCAGTGCCTCGCAGGGGGCCCTTAACTATGGCTACACCTTC. Amino acids: CATSASQGALNYGYTF.

The chain recombines TRBV3-1 (or the pseudogene TRBV3-2) with TRBJ2-1; D is unclear. CDR1 and CDR2 from the germline V gene are LGHDT and YNNKEL (reference sequence). The V and J ends lost 2 bases and 6 bases respectively, with 2 bases between them. CDR3 size: 11 residues. The chain's CDR3 is CASSQFNEQFF. Written as DNA, the CDR3 is TGTGCCAGCAGCCAATTCAATGAGCAGTTCTTC.